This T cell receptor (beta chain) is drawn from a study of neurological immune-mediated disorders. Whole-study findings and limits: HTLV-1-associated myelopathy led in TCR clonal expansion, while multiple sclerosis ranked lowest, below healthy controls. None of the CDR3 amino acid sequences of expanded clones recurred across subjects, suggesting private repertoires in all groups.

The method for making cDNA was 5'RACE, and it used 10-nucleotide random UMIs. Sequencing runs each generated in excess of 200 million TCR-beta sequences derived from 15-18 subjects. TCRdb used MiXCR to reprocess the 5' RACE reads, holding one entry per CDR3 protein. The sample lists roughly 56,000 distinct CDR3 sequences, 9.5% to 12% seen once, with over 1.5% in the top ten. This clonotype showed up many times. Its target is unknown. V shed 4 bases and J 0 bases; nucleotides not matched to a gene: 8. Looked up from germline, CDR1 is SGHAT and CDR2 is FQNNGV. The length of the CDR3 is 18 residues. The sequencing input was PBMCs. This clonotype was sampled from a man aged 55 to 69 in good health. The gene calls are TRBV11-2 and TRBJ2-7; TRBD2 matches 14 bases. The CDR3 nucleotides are TGTGCCAGCAGCTACCGAGGGACTAGCGGGGGTTACTCCTACGAGCAGTACTTC. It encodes CASSYRGTSGGYSYEQYF.